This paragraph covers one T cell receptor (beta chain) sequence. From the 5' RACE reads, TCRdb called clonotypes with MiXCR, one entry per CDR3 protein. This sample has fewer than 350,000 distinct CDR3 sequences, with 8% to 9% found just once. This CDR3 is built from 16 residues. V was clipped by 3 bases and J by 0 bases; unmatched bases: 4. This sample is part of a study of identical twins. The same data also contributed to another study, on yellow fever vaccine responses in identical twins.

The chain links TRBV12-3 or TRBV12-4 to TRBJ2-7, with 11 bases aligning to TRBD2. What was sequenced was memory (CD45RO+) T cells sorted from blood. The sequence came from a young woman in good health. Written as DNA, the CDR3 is TGTGCCAGCAGTTTCGGAACTAGCGGGAGCTCCTACGAGCAGTACTTC. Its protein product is CASSFGTSGSSYEQYF.